This T cell receptor beta chain was documented in a study of blood T cell repertoires in COVID-19. About the research overall: The analysed material was cDNA or gDNA that came from T cells, B-cell-depleted T cells, or PBMCs.

Patients in Seattle were enrolled during active infection, then followed longitudinally. V lost 9 bases and J lost 4; bases outside the gene matches: 6. This CDR3 comprises 13 residues. CDR1 is MNHEY, CDR2 SMNVEV, per germline (reference sequence). Methods used by the authors: Amplification from reference gene primers served as the basis for estimated nucleated cell counts. Clones were read by immunoSEQ multiplex PCR, and TCRdb kept only the in-frame ones, dropping some. The DNA was the basis for D and trimming; V, J and clone size are from that table. The sample comprises more than 200,000 clones, 85% to 90% of which are singletons, and roughly 10% rests with the top ten.

The sequence derives from a woman in her forties or fifties with COVID-19, enrolled during active disease. This chain joins TRBV27 and TRBJ1-2; 9 positions agree with TRBD1. What was sequenced was peripheral blood. CDR3 loop: CASRDRVFYGYTF. CDR3 nucleotides: TGTGCCAGTCGGGACAGGGTCTTCTATGGCTACACCTTC.